This entry lists 23 T cell receptor beta chains sequenced from one sample in a study of T cell changes during pregnancy in multiple sclerosis. Produced via immunoSEQ multiplex PCR; TCRdb's table is partial and in-frame only. This sample has tens of thousands of clones; about 90% occur once, and the top ten carry 0.35% to 0.45%. Sequencing used CD4+ T cells from peripheral blood mononuclear cells, obtained before pregnancy. All receptors derive from a female donor with multiple sclerosis, enrolled in a pregnancy study.

This chain uses TRBV2 with TRBJ2-7, with 14 bases aligning to TRBD2. This CDR3 has 16 amino acids. The V and J ends lost 6 bases and 0 bases, in that order; junction bases with no gene match: 4. The germline V gene has CDR1 SNHLY and CDR2 FYNNEI. The CDR3 coding sequence is TGTGCCAGCAGCCCGGGACTAGCGGGGGTCTCCTACGAGCAGTACTTC. Translated, it gives CASSPGLAGVSYEQYF. The full variable domain, its missing parts supplied by reference TRBV2 and TRBJ2-7, is EPEVTQTPSHQVTQMGQEVILRCVPISNHLYFYWYRQILGQKVEFLVSFYNNEISEKSEIFDDQFSVERPDGSNFTLKIRSTKLEDSAMYFCASSPGLAGVSYEQYFGPGTRLTVT.

The genes are TRBV28 and TRBJ1-4, with 8 nucleotides matching TRBD1. The V gene's germline CDR1 is MDHEN and CDR2 SYDVKM. The V gene end was trimmed by 2 bases and the J gene end by 3 bases; junction bases not matched to a gene: 2. The CDR3 length is 15 residues. The CDR3 coding sequence is TGTGCCAGCAGTTTAGAACAGGGGGCTAATGAAAAACTGTTTTTT. Translated: CASSLEQGANEKLFF.

The CDR3: CASSVGRMRGQQPQHF. The CDR3 DNA follows: TGTGCCAGCAGTGTGGGTAGAATGCGGGGTCAGCAGCCCCAGCATTTT. V and J are TRBV2 and TRBJ1-5; no firm D call. Germline V gives CDR1 SNHLY, CDR2 FYNNEI. Trimming cost V 4 bases and J 7 bases, with 20 bases left between them. This CDR3 region has 16 residues.

The chain has TRBV19 and TRBJ2-6; tentatively, D is TRBD1 (5 bases). CDR3 size: 18 residues. Trimming cost V 0 bases and J 0 bases, with 12 bases left between them. Per the germline V gene, CDR1 is LNHDA and CDR2 is SQIVND (reference sequence). CDR3 sequence: CASSIDGQGSSGANVLTF. CDR3 nucleotides: TGTGCCAGTAGTATAGATGGCCAGGGTTCCTCTGGGGCCAACGTCCTGACTTTC.

CDR3 in amino acids: CASSLVETGFTF. The DNA for the CDR3 is TGTGCCAGCAGCTTAGTAGAGACAGGGTTCACCTTC. This chain links TRBV13 with TRBJ1-2; 7 bases agree with TRBD1. CDR3 length equals 12 residues. CDR1 and CDR2 from the germline V gene are PRHDT and FYEKMQ (reference sequence). The V segment lost 1 base and the J segment 13 bases; nucleotides outside the gene matches: 6. Full variable domain (rest looked up from reference TRBV13 and TRBJ1-2): AAGVIQSPRHLIKEKRETATLKCYPIPRHDTVYWYQQGPGQDPQFLISFYEKMQSDKGSIPDRFSAQQFSDYHSELNMSSLELGDSALYFCASSLVETGFTFGSGTRLTVV.

This chain joins TRBV6-4 and TRBJ2-1; 10 bases agree with TRBD2. The CDR3 spans 15 residues. With 2 bases clipped from V and 3 bases from J, the junction kept 1 base outside the gene matches. Germline V gene sequence: CDR1 MRHNA, CDR2 SNTAGT. Here the CDR3 DNA reads TGTGCCAGCAGTGACGGGACTAGCGACTACAATGAGCAGTTCTTC. Translation: CASSDGTSDYNEQFF.

The genes are TRBV7-2 and TRBJ1-4, with D possibly matching TRBD1 (5 bases). Germline V gene data show CDR1 as SGHTA and CDR2 as FQGNSA. This CDR3 region has 16 residues. Trimming removed 8 bases from V and 8 bases from J, with 24 bases in between. The CDR3 is CASGFSLSRAEEKLFF. The CDR3 DNA sequence: TGTGCCAGCGGATTTTCCCTCAGCAGGGCGGAGGAAAAACTGTTTTTT.

This clone appeared a single time. V usage is TRBV15 and J usage is TRBJ2-7, with TRBD2 matching 7 bases. Germline V gene lookup returns CDR1 LNHNV and CDR2 YYDKDF (reference sequence). The CDR3 is 15 amino acids. J was trimmed by 3 bases and V by 4 bases; bases with no gene match: 9. This CDR3 is CATSKRGAHHYEQYF. The CDR3 DNA follows: TGTGCCACCAGCAAGCGGGGCGCACACCACTACGAGCAGTACTTC. The entire variable domain, with the rest obtained from reference TRBV15 and TRBJ2-7, is as follows: DAMVIQNPRYQVTQFGKPVTLSCSQTLNHNVMYWYQQKSSQAPKLLFHYYDKDFNNEADTPDNFQSRRPNTSFCFLDIRSPGLGDTAMYLCATSKRGAHHYEQYFGPGTRLTVT.

Only a few counts were recorded for this clone. The genes are TRBV29-1 and TRBJ1-1, with 7 bases matching TRBD1. Trimming removed 3 bases from V and 1 base from J; junction bases left unmatched: 5. In germline, CDR1 is SQVTM, CDR2 ANQGSEA. This CDR3 is 14 amino acids long. CDR3 nucleotide sequence: TGCAGCGTTGAGTATCGGACAGGGAACACTGAAGCTTTCTTT. Translation gives CSVEYRTGNTEAFF.

The chain joins TRBV27 to TRBJ1-1; 12 bases align to TRBD1. Germline V gives CDR1 MNHEY, CDR2 SMNVEV (reference sequence). J was trimmed by 1 base and V by 4 bases; bases with no gene match: 7. The CDR3 is made up of 17 amino acids. The CDR3 sequence: CASSSRDRGLSNTEAFF. Written as DNA, the CDR3 is TGTGCCAGCAGTTCCCGGGACAGGGGGCTCTCGAACACTGAAGCTTTCTTT.

V gene TRBV7-2 combines with J gene TRBJ1-1, with unresolved D. The V end was cut by 2 bases, the J end by 1 base, with 5 bases between. In germline, CDR1 is SGHTA, CDR2 FQGNSA. The CDR3 covers 13 residues. CDR3 protein: CASSLRGNTEAFF. The CDR3, as DNA: TGTGCCAGCAGCTTACGGGGGAACACTGAAGCTTTCTTT.

This clone appeared a single time. The chain recombines TRBV7-9 with TRBJ1-1, with D possibly TRBD1 on 6 matching bases. The germline V gene has CDR1 SEHNR and CDR2 FQNEAQ (reference sequence). The CDR3 has 13 amino acids. V was clipped by 5 bases and J by 10 bases, with 17 bases between them. The CDR3, as DNA: TGTGCCAGCAGCCCAGCGGGGGGCTCGGGAGCTTTCTTT. Its protein product is CASSPAGGSGAFF.

The chain is built from TRBV18 and TRBJ1-1, with 7 bases identical to TRBD1. The germline V gene has CDR1 KGHSH and CDR2 LQKENI. With 8 bases clipped from V and 0 bases from J, the junction kept 3 bases outside the gene matches. This CDR3 comprises 13 residues. The DNA for the CDR3 is TGTGCCAGCCTACAGGGGATGAACACTGAAGCTTTCTTT. Encoded protein: CASLQGMNTEAFF. Full variable domain (rest looked up from reference TRBV18 and TRBJ1-1): NAGVMQNPRHLVRRRGQEARLRCSPMKGHSHVYWYRQLPEEGLKFMVYLQKENIIDESGMPKERFSAEFPKEGPSILRIQQVVRGDSAAYFCASLQGMNTEAFFGQGTRLTVV.

This clone was seen only a few times. The V call is TRBV28, the J call TRBJ2-3; perhaps TRBD2 as D (6 bases). Trimming took 1 base from V and 4 from J, leaving 12 bases between them. CDR3 size: 15 residues. Germline-derived CDR1 and CDR2 are MDHEN and SYDVKM. The CDR3, as DNA: TGTGCCAGCAGTTTATTCACGACTAGACCAGATACGCAGTATTTT. Translating it yields CASSLFTTRPDTQYF.

The rearrangement links TRBV5-6 to TRBJ1-2, with D maybe TRBD1 (5 bases). V lost 4 bases to trimming and J lost 4 bases, with 17 bases between them. Germline V lookup: CDR1 SGHDT, CDR2 YYEEEE. There are 15 residues in the CDR3. This CDR3 is CASSPDSLPVYGYTF. Here the CDR3 DNA reads TGTGCCAGCAGCCCCGACAGCCTTCCTGTCTATGGCTACACCTTC.

The chain links TRBV7-2 to TRBJ2-2; tentatively, D is TRBD2 (5 bases). V lost 4 bases to trimming and J lost 4 bases, with 13 bases between them. CDR1 and CDR2 from the germline V gene are SGHTA and FQGNSA. This CDR3 spans 15 amino acids. CDR3 in amino acids: CASSSRPRGTGELFF. The CDR3 DNA follows: TGTGCCAGCAGCTCGCGCCCTCGGGGCACCGGGGAGCTGTTTTTT.

The rearrangement joins TRBV6-6 to TRBJ2-1, with a tentative D call TRBD1 (5 bases). V gave up 0 bases and J gave up 9 bases, with 15 bases separating them. The CDR3 sequence is 15 residues long. Germline V CDR1 and CDR2: MNHNY, SVGAGI (reference sequence). CDR3 region: CASSYSKGSRGEQFF. The CDR3 DNA follows: TGTGCCAGCAGTTACTCAAAGGGAAGTAGGGGTGAGCAGTTCTTC.

The rearrangement uses TRBV25-1 and TRBJ2-7, with 8 bases matching TRBD2. The CDR3 has 13 residues. Germline V gene data show CDR1 as MGHDK and CDR2 as SYGVNS. Trimming at V came to 8 bases and at J to 6 bases, leaving 9 bases not matched to a gene. DNA of the CDR3: TGTGCCAGCGGGCTCAGCGGGGGCAGCGAGCAGTACTTC. Encoded protein: CASGLSGGSEQYF.

V gene TRBV27 combines with J gene TRBJ2-3, with D possibly being TRBD1 (6 bases). From germline, CDR1 is MNHEY and CDR2 SMNVEV (reference sequence). The V gene lost 10 bases and the J gene lost 2 bases, with 16 bases spanning the gap. CDR3 length: 14 amino acids. The CDR3 DNA sequence: TGTGCCAAAGGGGGACGGATAGACACAGATACGCAGTATTTT. Its translation is CAKGGRIDTDTQYF.

CDR3 region: CASSLDPGQGASNYGYTF. The DNA for the CDR3 is TGTGCCAGCAGCTTAGACCCCGGACAGGGGGCTTCGAACTATGGCTACACCTTC. J is TRBJ1-2 and V is TRBV7-9, with TRBD1 matching over 11 bases. Trimming removed 1 base from V and 2 bases from J; junction bases left unmatched: 9. Germline CDR1 SEHNR, CDR2 FQNEAQ (reference sequence). The CDR3 consists of 18 residues.

The chain combines TRBV5-1 with TRBJ2-7; TRBD1 aligns across 10 bases. Germline V gene lookup returns CDR1 SGHRS and CDR2 YFSETQ. J gave up 6 bases and V 6 bases, and 6 bases lay outside the gene matches. The CDR3 sequence is 13 residues long. The CDR3 nucleotides read TGCGCCAGCACCCCGGGACAGGGGACCGAGCAGTACTTC. Translation: CASTPGQGTEQYF.

The genes are TRBV30 and TRBJ2-7; TRBD2 is a possible D gene (5 bases). Germline V gene data show CDR1 as GTSNPN and CDR2 as SVGIG (reference sequence). The CDR3 loop spans 14 amino acids. Deletions cut 2 bases from V and 2 bases from J, with 13 bases between. CDR3 loop: CAWSSLARAYEQYF. Here the CDR3 DNA reads TGTGCCTGGAGTTCCTTAGCGCGCGCCTACGAGCAGTACTTC.

CDR3 amino acids: CASSPGLAALRSTYEQYF. In nucleotides, the CDR3 is TGTGCCAGCAGCCCTGGACTAGCGGCTCTTCGAAGCACTTACGAGCAGTACTTC. This chain links TRBV14 with TRBJ2-7; TRBD2 matches at 10 bases. J lost 4 bases, V lost 4 bases, and 16 bases had no gene match. CDR1 is SGHDN, CDR2 FVKESK, per germline. The CDR3 consists of 18 residues.